These T cell receptor beta chains were read from a single sample in a study of cytomegalovirus exposure and HLA in healthy donors. The assay was immunoSEQ multiplex PCR, and TCRdb's table has in-frame clones only and misses some. The sample yields about 90,000 clones, roughly 80% seen once. Specimen: PBMCs. The receptor set was obtained from a boy younger than 18 in good health and CMV-seronegative. CDR3s include the opening cysteine and the closing phenylalanine or tryptophan. D genes are given only for firm matches. Only part of the rows carry a size: once, few, many, or a class if the clone is expanded.

d_gene | j_gene | v_gene | abundance | CDR3nt | CDR3aa
TRBD2 | TRBJ2-3 | TRBV11-2 | . | TGTGCCAGCAGCCGGGGCGCGGGGGGGTCCACAGATACGCAGTATTTT | CASSRGAGGSTDTQYF
TRBD1 | TRBJ1-5 | TRBV5-8 | . | TGTGCCAGCAGCCCTACCGACAGGGGGCGGCAGCCCCAGCATTTT | CASSPTDRGRQPQHF
. | TRBJ2-7 | TRBV7-9 | . | TGTGCCAGCAGCAGACGACGCGACGCGGGCTACGAGCAGTACTTC | CASSRRRDAGYEQYF
TRBD2 | TRBJ2-1 | TRBV9 | . | TGTGCCAGCAGCCCGACTAGCGGGAGTAGCTATGAGCAGTTCTTC | CASSPTSGSSYEQFF
. | TRBJ1-2 | TRBV6-1 | . | TGTGCCAGCAGTGAATACAGGAATAACTATGGCTACACCTTC | CASSEYRNNYGYTF
TRBD1 | TRBJ1-6 | TRBV10-1 | . | TGCGCCAGCAGCCAAAGACAGGGCCCAAAGTCACCCCTCCACTTT | CASSQRQGPKSPLHF
. | TRBJ1-1 | TRBV6-6 | . | TGTGCCAGCAGTGCCACAGGGCTGGACACTGAAGCTTTCTTT | CASSATGLDTEAFF
. | TRBJ1-1 | TRBV30 | . | TGTGCCTCTCTGCCGCCGGGGTACACTGAAGCTTTCTTT | CASLPPGYTEAFF
. | TRBJ2-3 | TRBV28 | few | TGTGCCAGCAGCCCTCCGACGGAGCACTACACAGATACGCAGTATTTT | CASSPPTEHYTDTQYF
. | TRBJ2-1 | TRBV2 | once | TGTGCCAGCAGTGAAATGAGGGTCGAGCAGTTCTTC | CASSEMRVEQFF
. | TRBJ2-1 | TRBV19 | . | TGTGCCAGTAGTTCGGGGACCTACAATGAGCAGTTCTTC | CASSSGTYNEQFF
. | TRBJ2-1 | TRBV7-9 | . | TGTGCCAGCAGCCTCCGGATTTCGGGGAATGAGCAGTTCTTC | CASSLRISGNEQFF
. | TRBJ2-2 | TRBV10-3 | . | TGTGCCACCCGAGGCGCTGGGGAGCTGTTTTTT | CATRGAGELFF
TRBD1 | TRBJ2-7 | TRBV9 | . | TGTGCCAGCAGCAGCCGGACAGGGACCTACGAGCAGTACTTC | CASSSRTGTYEQYF
. | TRBJ2-7 | TRBV14 | . | TGTGCCAGCAGCCAAGACGGAGGCGACTCCTACGAGCAGTACTTC | CASSQDGGDSYEQYF